What follows are 12 T cell receptor beta chains derived from one specimen sequenced in a study of spatial heterogeneity in lung cancer. Study-level results: Higher tumor mutation counts went along with higher counts of expanded intratumoral alpha and beta TCRs.

These receptors have no identified antigens. TCRdb recomputed calls from the 5' RACE reads with MiXCR, one row per CDR3 protein. The sample consists of about 22,000 distinct CDR3 sequences, 8% to 10% of them appearing once. Time point described: sample taken at primary tumor resection. The material sequenced was lung tumor tissue, taken at surgery. Source of these receptors: a male donor with early-stage non-small cell lung cancer.

The chain has TRBV20-1 and TRBJ2-5; TRBD1 is a possible D gene (5 bases). The V gene lost 5 bases and the J gene lost 3 bases, with 13 bases spanning the gap. CDR3 size: 13 residues. Germline CDR1 is DFQATT and CDR2 is SNEGSKA (reference sequence). CDR3 bases: TGCAGTGCTCTGGAGCCAGGGAAAGAGACCCAGTACTTC. This sequence encodes CSALEPGKETQYF.

This clonotype was counted many times. The genes are TRBV12-3 or TRBV12-4 and TRBJ1-6, with D hard to call. This CDR3 is built from 13 residues. Trimming took off 4 bases at V and 9 bases at J, with 10 bases between the two ends. CDR3 sequence reads: CASSWARTSPLHF. Here the CDR3 DNA reads TGTGCCAGCAGTTGGGCCCGGACTTCACCCCTCCACTTT.

As regards this clonotype: A much bigger clone sits one base away, suggesting this may be a read error. The chain couples TRBV7-6 to TRBJ2-2; unclear D gene. The CDR3 has 12 amino acids. Germline lookup yields CDR1 SGHVS and CDR2 FNYEAQ. CDR3 nucleotides: TGTGTCAGCAGCTCATTAGCCGGGGAGCTGTTTTTT. Translation gives CVSSSLAGELFF.

A word on this clonotype: At one end, the junction sequence differs from germline, possibly due to a read error. The rearrangement links TRBV2 to TRBJ2-7; tentatively, D is TRBD2 (5 bases). CDR3 length equals 13 residues. Germline CDR1 reads SNHLY; CDR2 reads FYNNEI. DNA for the CDR3: TGTGCCAGCAGGGTCCGGGGAACCTACGAGCAGTGCTTC. This sequence encodes CASRVRGTYEQCF.

This clonotype was observed at least ten times. The V call is TRBV9, the J call TRBJ1-2; TRBD1 aligns across 7 bases. Trimming cost V 4 bases and J 0 bases; bases outside gene matches: 6. Germline loops: CDR1 SGDLS, CDR2 YYNGEE. The CDR3 consists of 15 residues. The CDR3 region is CASSSTGVPNYGYTF. The CDR3 DNA is TGTGCCAGCAGCTCTACAGGGGTCCCTAACTATGGCTACACCTTC.

CDR3 loop: CASSERDRGLYYEQYF. In DNA form, the CDR3 reads TGTGCCAGCAGTGAACGGGACCGGGGACTTTACTACGAGCAGTACTTC. The chain recombines TRBV6-1 with TRBJ2-7; tentative D call: TRBD2 (6 bases). The CDR3 totals 16 residues. V was cut by 2 bases and J by 3 bases, with 17 bases left in between. Germline V gene sequence: CDR1 MNHNS, CDR2 SASEGT.

This clonotype came up many times. This chain links TRBV5-1 with TRBJ2-1; TRBD2 is a possible D gene (6 bases). The germline V gene encodes CDR1 SGHRS and CDR2 YFSETQ. CDR3 size: 14 residues. V lost 0 bases and J lost 5, with 9 bases in between. CDR3 in DNA: TGCGCCAGCAGCTTGGGTAGCGGCAACAATGAGCAGTTCTTC. Translation: CASSLGSGNNEQFF.

This clonotype was detected many times. The genes are TRBV7-9 and TRBJ2-1, with no clear D. The ends were cut back, 11 bases at V and 0 bases at J, with 5 bases in the middle. This CDR3 contains 11 residues. Germline V CDR1 and CDR2: SEHNR, FQNEAQ (reference sequence). This CDR3 reads CACSSYNEQFF. The CDR3 DNA is TGTGCCTGTAGCTCCTACAATGAGCAGTTCTTC.

This clonotype was observed at least ten times. The J gene is TRBJ2-5, the V gene TRBV3-1, with a weak D call TRBD2 (5 bases). V lost 1 base and J 7 bases, leaving 10 bases between the germline ends. CDR3 length equals 13 residues. Germline V lookup: CDR1 LGHDT, CDR2 YNNKEL (reference sequence). The CDR3 region is CASSQGTLGTQYF. CDR3 DNA: TGTGCCAGCAGCCAAGGGACTCTAGGGACCCAGTACTTC.

At least ten counts were recorded for this clonotype. The J gene is TRBJ2-7, the V gene TRBV10-3, with D unresolved. V was pared by 3 bases and J by 0 bases, with 12 bases between. The CDR3 is 15 residues long. In germline, CDR1 is ENHRY, CDR2 SYGVKD. The CDR3 DNA is TGTGCCATCAGTGACAGACACGCGAGCTCCTACGAGCAGTACTTC. Translated, it gives CAISDRHASSYEQYF.

The gene calls are TRBV27 and TRBJ2-2; a possible D gene is TRBD2 (6 bases). The germline V and J ends were trimmed by 3 bases and 8 bases, with 16 bases remaining between them. Per germline, CDR1 MNHEY and CDR2 SMNVEV (reference sequence). The CDR3 covers 15 residues. The CDR3 DNA reads TGTGCCAGCAGTTTTGCGGGGTCGTTCATGGGGGAGCTGTTTTTT. Amino acid sequence: CASSFAGSFMGELFF.

The chain links TRBV12-3 or TRBV12-4 to TRBJ2-7; 11 nucleotides agree with TRBD2. The V segment lost 5 bases and the J segment 2 bases; nucleotides outside the gene matches: 5. There are 15 residues in the CDR3. CDR3 loop: CASSASGGPAYEQYF. CDR3 coding DNA: TGTGCCAGCAGTGCTAGCGGGGGGCCCGCCTACGAGCAGTACTTC.